This T cell receptor (beta chain) was sequenced for a study of OX40 agonist ivuxolimab in advanced cancers. Study results and limitations: Antigen specificity was not determined for the expanded peripheral T cells. CD4+ and CD8+ T cells in blood underwent clonal expansion by week 6 at 0.1 to 3.0 mg/kg. Some nonresponders additionally presented with little normalized T-cell clonal expansion.

V lost 6 bases and J lost 3, with 14 bases in between. This CDR3 region has 15 residues. Germline V gene sequence: CDR1 KGHSH, CDR2 LQKENI. This clone appeared a single time. Its specificity is not known. Exclusion of a patient followed from autoimmune disease history or systemic immunosuppression. This table comes from immunoSEQ multiplex PCR, and its TCRdb copy is limited to in-frame clones, with some not included. Of about 83,000 clones in the sample, more than 75% were seen once. The chain carries TRBV18 and TRBJ1-4; maybe TRBD1 (6 bases). This sequence was found in an adult with an advanced solid tumor such as melanoma, head and neck, liver or kidney cancer. The starting material was CD4+ or CD8+ T cells sorted from blood, obtained in a trial of the OX40 agonist ivuxolimab. The CDR3 is CASSQYRAPNEKLFF. The CDR3 DNA reads as TGTGCCAGCTCGCAGTACAGGGCACCTAATGAAAAACTGTTTTTT.